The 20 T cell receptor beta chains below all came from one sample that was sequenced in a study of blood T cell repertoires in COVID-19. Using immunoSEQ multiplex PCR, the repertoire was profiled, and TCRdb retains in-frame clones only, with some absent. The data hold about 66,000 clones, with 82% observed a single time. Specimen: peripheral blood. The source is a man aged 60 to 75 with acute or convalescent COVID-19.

Here the CDR3 reads CSVTGGGETQYF. The CDR3 nucleotides are TGCAGCGTTACAGGGGGCGGAGAGACCCAGTACTTC. The V gene is TRBV29-1, the J gene TRBJ2-5; 9 nucleotides match TRBD1. Germline CDR1 reads SQVTM; CDR2 reads ANQGSEA. Trimming cost V 5 bases and J 4 bases; bases outside gene matches: 2. The CDR3 covers 12 residues.

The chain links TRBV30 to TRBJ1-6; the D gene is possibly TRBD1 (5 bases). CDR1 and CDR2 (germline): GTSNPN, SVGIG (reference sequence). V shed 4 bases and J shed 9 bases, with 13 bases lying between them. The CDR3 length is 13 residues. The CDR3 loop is CAWTDSPGSPLHF. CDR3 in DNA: TGTGCCTGGACCGACAGCCCAGGTTCACCCCTCCACTTT.

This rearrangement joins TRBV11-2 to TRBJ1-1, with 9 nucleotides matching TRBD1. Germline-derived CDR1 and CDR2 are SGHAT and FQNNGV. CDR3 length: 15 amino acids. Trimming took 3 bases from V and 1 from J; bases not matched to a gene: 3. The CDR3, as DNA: TGTGCCAGCAGCTTTATGACAGGGGGGAACACTGAAGCTTTCTTT. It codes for CASSFMTGGNTEAFF.

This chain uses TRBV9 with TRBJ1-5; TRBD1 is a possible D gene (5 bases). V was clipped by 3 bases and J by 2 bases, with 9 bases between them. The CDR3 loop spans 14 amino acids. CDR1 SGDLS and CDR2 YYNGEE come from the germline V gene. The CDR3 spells CASSATGGNQPQHF. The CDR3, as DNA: TGTGCCAGCAGCGCAACAGGCGGCAATCAGCCCCAGCATTTT.

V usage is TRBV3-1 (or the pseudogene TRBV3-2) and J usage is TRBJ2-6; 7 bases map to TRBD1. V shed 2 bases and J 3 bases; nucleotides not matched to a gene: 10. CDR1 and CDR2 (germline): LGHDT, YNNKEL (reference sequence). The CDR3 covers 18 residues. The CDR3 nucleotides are TGTGCCAGCAGCCAAACGCGACAGGGCCAGCATGGGGCCAACGTCCTGACTTTC. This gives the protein CASSQTRQGQHGANVLTF.

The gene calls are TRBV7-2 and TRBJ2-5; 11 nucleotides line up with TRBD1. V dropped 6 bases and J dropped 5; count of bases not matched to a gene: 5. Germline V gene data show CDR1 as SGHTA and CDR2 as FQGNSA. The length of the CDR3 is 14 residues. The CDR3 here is CASSRTGGRETQYF. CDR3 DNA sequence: TGTGCCAGCAGTCGGACAGGGGGCAGGGAGACCCAGTACTTC.

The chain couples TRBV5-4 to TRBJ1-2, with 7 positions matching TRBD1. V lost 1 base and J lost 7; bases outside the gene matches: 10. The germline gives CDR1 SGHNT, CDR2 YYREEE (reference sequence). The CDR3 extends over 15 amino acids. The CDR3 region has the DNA TGTGCCAGCAGCTTGCCGACAGGGCTAGTTCGTGGCTACACCTTC. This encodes CASSLPTGLVRGYTF.

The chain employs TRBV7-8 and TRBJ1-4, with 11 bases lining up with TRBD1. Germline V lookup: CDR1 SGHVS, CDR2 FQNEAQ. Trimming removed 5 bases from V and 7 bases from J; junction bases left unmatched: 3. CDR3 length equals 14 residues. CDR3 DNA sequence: TGTGCCAGCAGCAGGACAGGGGGCGGTGAAAAACTGTTTTTT. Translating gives CASSRTGGGEKLFF. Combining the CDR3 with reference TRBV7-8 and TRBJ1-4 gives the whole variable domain GAGVSQSPRYKVAKRGQDVALRCDPISGHVSLFWYQQALGQGPEFLTYFQNEAQLDKSGLPSDRFFAERPEGSVSTLKIQRTQQEDSAVYLCASSRTGGGEKLFFGSGTQLSVL.

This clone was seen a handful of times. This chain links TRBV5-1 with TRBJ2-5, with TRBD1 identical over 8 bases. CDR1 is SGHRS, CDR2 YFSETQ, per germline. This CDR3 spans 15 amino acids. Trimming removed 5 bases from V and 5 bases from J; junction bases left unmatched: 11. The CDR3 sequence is CASSMQGAEKETQYF. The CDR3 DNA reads TGCGCCAGCAGTATGCAGGGGGCGGAAAAGGAGACCCAGTACTTC.

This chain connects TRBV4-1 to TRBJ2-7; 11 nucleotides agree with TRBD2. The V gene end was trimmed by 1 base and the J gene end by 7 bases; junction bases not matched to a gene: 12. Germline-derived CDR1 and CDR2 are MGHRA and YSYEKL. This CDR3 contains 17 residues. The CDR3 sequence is CASSQVVAGGPGFEQYF. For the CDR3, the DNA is TGCGCCAGCAGCCAAGTGGTAGCGGGGGGGCCGGGGTTTGAGCAGTACTTC.

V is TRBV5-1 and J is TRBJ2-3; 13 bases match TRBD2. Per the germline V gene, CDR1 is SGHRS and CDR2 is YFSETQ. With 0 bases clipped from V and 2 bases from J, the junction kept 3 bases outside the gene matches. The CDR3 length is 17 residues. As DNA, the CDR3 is TGCGCCAGCAGCTTGGGGACTAGCGGGGGACACACAGATACGCAGTATTTT. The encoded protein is CASSLGTSGGHTDTQYF.

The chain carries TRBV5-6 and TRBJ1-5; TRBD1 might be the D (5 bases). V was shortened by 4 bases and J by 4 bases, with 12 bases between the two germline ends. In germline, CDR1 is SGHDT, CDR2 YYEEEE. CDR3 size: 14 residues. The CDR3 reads CASSPARGNQPQHF. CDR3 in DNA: TGTGCCAGCAGCCCAGCAAGGGGTAATCAGCCCCAGCATTTT. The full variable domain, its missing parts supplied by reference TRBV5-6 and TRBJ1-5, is DAGVTQSPTHLIKTRGQQVTLRCSPKSGHDTVSWYQQALGQGPQFIFQYYEEEERQRGNFPDRFSGHQFPNYSSELNVNALLLGDSALYLCASSPARGNQPQHFGDGTRLSIL.

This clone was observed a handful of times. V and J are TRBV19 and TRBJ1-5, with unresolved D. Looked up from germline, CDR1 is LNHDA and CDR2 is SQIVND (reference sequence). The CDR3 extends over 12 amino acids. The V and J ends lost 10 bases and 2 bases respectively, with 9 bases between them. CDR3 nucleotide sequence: TGTGCCACGCGGGAGGGCAATCAGCCCCAGCATTTT. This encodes CATREGNQPQHF.

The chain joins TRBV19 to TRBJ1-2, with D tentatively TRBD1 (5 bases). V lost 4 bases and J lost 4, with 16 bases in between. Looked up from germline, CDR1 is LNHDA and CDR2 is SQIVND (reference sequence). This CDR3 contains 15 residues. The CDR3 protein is CASSRLRDSSYGYTF. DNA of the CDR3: TGTGCCAGTAGTAGACTCCGGGACTCTTCCTATGGCTACACCTTC.

CDR3 bases: TGTGCCAGCGAAGCCCCCGGGTCCCTAGGTGGAAACACTGAAGCTTTCTTT. Amino acid sequence: CASEAPGSLGGNTEAFF. This chain connects TRBV7-2 to TRBJ1-1; D not resolved. Germline CDR1 reads SGHTA; CDR2 reads FQGNSA. The CDR3 consists of 17 residues. Deletions cut 8 bases from V and 2 bases from J, with 24 bases between.

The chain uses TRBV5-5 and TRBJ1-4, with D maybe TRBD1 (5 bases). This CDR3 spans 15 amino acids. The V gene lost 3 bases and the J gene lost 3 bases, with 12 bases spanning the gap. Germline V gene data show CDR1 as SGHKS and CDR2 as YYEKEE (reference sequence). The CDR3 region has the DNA TGTGCCAGCAGCTCCGCGGGACTGCCTAATGAAAAACTGTTTTTT. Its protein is CASSSAGLPNEKLFF.

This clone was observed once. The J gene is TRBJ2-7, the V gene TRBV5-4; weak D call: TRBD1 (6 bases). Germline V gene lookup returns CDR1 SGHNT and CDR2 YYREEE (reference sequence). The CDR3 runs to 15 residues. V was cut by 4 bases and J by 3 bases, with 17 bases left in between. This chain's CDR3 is CASSPRGGANYEQYF. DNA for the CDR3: TGTGCCAGCAGCCCTAGAGGGGGTGCCAACTACGAGCAGTACTTC.

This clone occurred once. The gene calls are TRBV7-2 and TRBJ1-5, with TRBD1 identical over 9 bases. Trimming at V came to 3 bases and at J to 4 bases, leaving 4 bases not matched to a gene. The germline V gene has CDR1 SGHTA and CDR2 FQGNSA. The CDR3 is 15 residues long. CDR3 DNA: TGTGCCAGCAGCTTTGCCGGGACAGGGAATCAGCCCCAGCATTTT. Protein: CASSFAGTGNQPQHF.

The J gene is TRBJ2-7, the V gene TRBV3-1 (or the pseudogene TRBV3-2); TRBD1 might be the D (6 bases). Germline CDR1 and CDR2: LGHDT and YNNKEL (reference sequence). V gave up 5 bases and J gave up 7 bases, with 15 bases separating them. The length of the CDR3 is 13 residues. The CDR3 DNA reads TGTGCCAGCAGCTACCGGGACACCGGAGAGCAGTACGTC. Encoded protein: CASSYRDTGEQYV.

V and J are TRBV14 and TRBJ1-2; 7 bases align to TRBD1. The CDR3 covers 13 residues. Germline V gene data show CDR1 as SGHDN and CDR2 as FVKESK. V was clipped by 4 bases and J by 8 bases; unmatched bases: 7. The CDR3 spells CASSPSQGSGYTF. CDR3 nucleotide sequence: TGTGCCAGCAGCCCCTCACAGGGGAGCGGCTACACCTTC. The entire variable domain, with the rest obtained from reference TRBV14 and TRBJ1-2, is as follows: EAGVTQFPSHSVIEKGQTVTLRCDPISGHDNLYWYRRVMGKEIKFLLHFVKESKQDESGMPNNRFLAERTGGTYSTLKVQPAELEDSGVYFCASSPSQGSGYTFGSGTRLTVV.